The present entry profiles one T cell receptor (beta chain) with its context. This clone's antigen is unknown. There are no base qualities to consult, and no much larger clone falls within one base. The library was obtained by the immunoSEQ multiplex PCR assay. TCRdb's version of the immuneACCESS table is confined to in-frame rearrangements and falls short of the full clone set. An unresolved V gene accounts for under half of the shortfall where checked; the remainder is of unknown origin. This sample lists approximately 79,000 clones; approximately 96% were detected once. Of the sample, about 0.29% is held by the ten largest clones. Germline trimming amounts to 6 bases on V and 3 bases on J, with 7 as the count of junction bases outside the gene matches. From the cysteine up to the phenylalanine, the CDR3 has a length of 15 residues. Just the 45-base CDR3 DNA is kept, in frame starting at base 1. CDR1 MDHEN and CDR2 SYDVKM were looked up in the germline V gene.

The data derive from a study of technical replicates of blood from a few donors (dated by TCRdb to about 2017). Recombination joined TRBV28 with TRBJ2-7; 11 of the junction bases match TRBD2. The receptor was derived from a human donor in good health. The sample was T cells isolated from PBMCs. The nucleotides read TGTGCCAGCAGGCCAGGGACTAGCGGCTACTACGAGCAGTACTTC. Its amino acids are CASRPGTSGYYEQYF.